A selection of T cell receptor beta chains follows, all from one sample in a study of T cells in Graves' hyperthyroidism and ophthalmopathy. TCRdb analysed the multiplex PCR reads with MiXCR anew, one entry per CDR3 protein. The sample yields 530,000 or so distinct CDR3 sequences, approximately 17% seen once. The sample taken for sequencing was blood. The origin of the receptors is a woman between 18 and 29 years old with Graves' ophthalmopathy. CDR3s include the opening cysteine and the closing phenylalanine or tryptophan. The order of the fields is V gene, J gene, clone size, D gene, CDR3 DNA, CDR3 protein. A D gene is named only where the DNA matches it firmly. Clone size is not always given. Where it is, it says once, few, many or a class for expanded clones.

TRBV5-8	TRBJ1-1	many	-	TGTGCCAGCAGCTTCGCAGCTATTGAAGCTTTCTTT	CASSFAAIEAFF
TRBV14	TRBJ2-1	few	TRBD1	TGTGCCAGCAGCCAAGTTGGCCGGGGGACAGGTCTGTACAATGAGCAGTTCTTC	CASSQVGRGTGLYNEQFF
TRBV4-1	TRBJ1-2	-	-	TGCGCCAGCAGCCAAGATAGAATAGGCGGAATCTATGGCTACACCTTC	CASSQDRIGGIYGYTF
TRBV2	TRBJ1-2	many	TRBD1	TGTGCCAGCAGTGAAGAATCAGGGGGTGCCTATGGCTACACCTTC	CASSEESGGAYGYTF
TRBV13	TRBJ2-5	many	TRBD2	TGTGCCAGCAGCTTAGGGGAAGCGGGGCAAGAGACCCAGTACTTC	CASSLGEAGQETQYF
TRBV3-1	TRBJ2-1	many	-	TGTGCCAGCAGCCAAGGGGTAGAAGTCATCAATGAGCAGTTCTTC	CASSQGVEVINEQFF
TRBV9	TRBJ2-7	-	TRBD2	TGTGCCAGCAGCGGGTGCCACCGACTAGCGGGGGCGAAGACTACCTACGAGCAGTACTTC	CASSGCHRLAGAKTTYEQYF
TRBV9	TRBJ2-1	-	TRBD1	TGTGCCAGCAGCGACCGGACAGGTGGCAGCTCCTACAATGAGCAGTTCTTC	CASSDRTGGSSYNEQFF
TRBV27	TRBJ2-5	many	TRBD2	TGTGCCAGCAGTTGGGGAGGGAGGGAGACCCAGTACTTC	CASSWGGRETQYF
TRBV9	TRBJ2-5	-	TRBD2	TGTGCCAGCAGCCACCCCACTAGCGGGAGGGATCGAGAGACCCAGTACTTC	CASSHPTSGRDRETQYF
TRBV10-2	TRBJ2-7	many	TRBD2	TGCGCCAGCAGTGAGTCTAGCGGGAGCCACGAGCAGTACTTC	CASSESSGSHEQYF
TRBV9	TRBJ2-3	-	-	TGTGCCAGCAGCGGGGGGAACCGAGGTACACGGCGCACAGATACGCAGTATTTT	CASSGGNRGTRRTDTQYF
TRBV2	TRBJ1-1	many	TRBD1	TGTGCCAGCAGTCCCCAAGACAGGGGAGGGATGAACACTGAAGCTTTCTTT	CASSPQDRGGMNTEAFF
TRBV20-1	TRBJ2-1	-	-	TGCAGTGCTCCTGGCCCCGGGAATGAGCAGTTCTTC	CSAPGPGNEQFF